There are a few counts of the clone carrying this TCR beta chain. Its specificity is unknown. TCRdb's table, derived via immunoSEQ multiplex PCR, lists solely in-frame clones and lacks some. The table includes 190,000 or so clones, roughly 88% detected once. The data derive from a study of cytomegalovirus exposure and HLA in healthy donors. Whole-study results and caveats: Specificity for CMV antigens was confirmed in vitro for a few of the CMV-associated chains.

Germline CDR1 and CDR2: ENHRY and SYGVKD. Trimming pared 2 bases from V and 5 bases from J, leaving 9 bases between. This CDR3 has 13 residues. The sample taken for sequencing was PBMCs. This chain links TRBV10-3 with TRBJ1-2; D uncertain. The receptor was derived from a woman aged 30 to 39 in good health and CMV-seropositive. CDR3 bases: TGTGCCATCAGTGAGGCAGGATTATATGGCTACACCTTC. Protein sequence: CAISEAGLYGYTF.